This TCR beta chain was captured by sequencing in a study of blood T cell repertoires in COVID-19. Study-level background: Sites across the United States, Italy and Spain contributed samples from acute and convalescent COVID-19. Sources were T cells, B-cell-depleted T cells, or PBMCs; the material itself was cDNA or gDNA.

The CDR3 has 14 amino acids. Unmatched junction bases numbered 3, after V lost 0 bases and J lost 10 bases. The germline gives CDR1 SGHRS, CDR2 YFSETQ. Produced via immunoSEQ multiplex PCR; TCRdb's table is partial and in-frame only. Found here are about 160,000 clones, about 86% of them singletons; the top ten hold 10% to 13%. During active infection, Seattle patients enrolled and were then monitored through disease. The TCR originated in a woman in her 70s with COVID-19, enrolled during active disease. The specimen sequenced was peripheral blood. The chain is built from TRBV5-1 and TRBJ1-6, with TRBD1 matching over 8 bases. CDR3 in DNA: TGCGCCAGCAGCTTGGCTACAGGGGGGTCACCCCTCCACTTT. Its protein product is CASSLATGGSPLHF.